The following is a TCR beta chain sequence with its context. Which antigen it targets is not known. No base qualities exist here, and no much larger clone lies one base off it. Collaborating institutions collected whole blood in K2EDTA tubes following their own protocols. For TCRbeta analysis, collaborator samples were shipped as frozen whole blood, as isolated PBMCs, or as DNA extracted from either sample type. These data originate in a study of blood T cell repertoires in COVID-19 (dated by TCRdb to about 2020). Regarding the research as a whole: Collaborator samples came from the United States, Italy and Spain and covered acute and convalescent phases of COVID-19. The repertoires were released in a freely available public database meant as a resource for research on the immune response to SARS-CoV-2. The material from the prospective study consisted of cDNA or gDNA derived from T cells, B-cell-depleted T cells, or PBMCs. Where available, HLA class I and class II types were obtained from metadata supplied by the sample provider rather than from assay-based typing. The samples were drawn from two sources: the first 160 participants of the ongoing ImmuneRACE study, and over 1,000 subjects contributed by 6 global collaborators. Deeply sampled blood TCRbeta repertoires from subjects exposed to, actively infected with, or recovered from COVID-19 were included in the dataset. A de-identified subject ID, COVID-19 status, age in years and sex were almost always included in the sample metadata. General findings and caveats noted by the study authors: Clinical and demographic metadata were provided uncurated, with the amount varying by source and participant.

The CDR3 numbers 14 residues from cysteine through phenylalanine. Solely the CDR3 DNA is kept, with 42 bases framed from the first base. The germline V and J ends show losses of 2 bases and 3 bases respectively, and no gene match explains 3 bases of the junction. CDR1 SGHAT and CDR2 FQNNGV were looked up in the germline V gene. TCRbeta CDR3 regions were amplified from genomic DNA by means of the immunoSEQ Assay, a bias-controlled multiplex PCR. As for how the authors treated the data: Nucleated cell counts per sample were estimated from amplification of reference gene primers within the assay. To quantify the absolute abundance of each unique TCRbeta CDR3 rearrangement, sequence reads were collapsed and filtered. For each sample, productive Simpson clonality was calculated as the square root of Simpson's diversity index over productive rearrangements. Sourced from immuneACCESS, this table was stored by TCRdb with only in-frame sequences that have V and J called. A share of the clones is absent; for the studies checked, an unresolved V gene accounts for under half, and the remainder has no known explanation. That table is the source of V, J and clone size, and D and trimming were worked out from the DNA. Here the sample has over 600,000 clones; approximately 90% occur a single time. The ten largest clones capture approximately 0.3% of the sample.

The rearranged chain carries TRBV11-2 and TRBJ2-7; 8 bases in the junction line up with TRBD2. The TCR sequence derives from a woman between 18 and 30 years old with acute or convalescent COVID-19. The specimen sequenced was peripheral blood. The DNA sequence is TGTGCCAGCAGCTTAACGGGGGGGTTCTACGAGCAGTACTTC. Its protein product is CASSLTGGFYEQYF.